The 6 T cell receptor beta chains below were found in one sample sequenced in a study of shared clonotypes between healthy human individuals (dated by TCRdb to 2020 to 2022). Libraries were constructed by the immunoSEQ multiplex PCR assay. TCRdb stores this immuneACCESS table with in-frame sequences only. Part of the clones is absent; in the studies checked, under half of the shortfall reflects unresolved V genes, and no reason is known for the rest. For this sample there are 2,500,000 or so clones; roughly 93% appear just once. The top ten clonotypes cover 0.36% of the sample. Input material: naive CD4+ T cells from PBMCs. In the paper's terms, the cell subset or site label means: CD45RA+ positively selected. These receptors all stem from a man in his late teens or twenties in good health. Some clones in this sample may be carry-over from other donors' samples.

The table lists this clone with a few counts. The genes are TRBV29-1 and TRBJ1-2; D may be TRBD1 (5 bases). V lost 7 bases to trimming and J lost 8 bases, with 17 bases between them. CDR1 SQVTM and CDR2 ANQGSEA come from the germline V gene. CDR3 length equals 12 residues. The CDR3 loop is CSGGPAVSGYTF. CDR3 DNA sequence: TGCAGCGGGGGCCCGGCAGTCAGCGGCTACACCTTC.

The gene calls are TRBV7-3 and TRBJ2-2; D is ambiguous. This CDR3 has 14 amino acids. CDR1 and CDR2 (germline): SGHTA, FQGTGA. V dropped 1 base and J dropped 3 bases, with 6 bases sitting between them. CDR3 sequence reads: CASSLITYTGELFF. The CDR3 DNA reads TGTGCCAGCAGCTTAATAACCTACACCGGGGAGCTGTTTTTT.

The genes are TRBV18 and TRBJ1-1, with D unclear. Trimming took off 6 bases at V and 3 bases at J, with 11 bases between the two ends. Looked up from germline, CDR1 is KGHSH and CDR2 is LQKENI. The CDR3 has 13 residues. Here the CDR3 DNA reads TGTGCCAGCTCGACCTCGAGGGACACTGAAGCTTTCTTT. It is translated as CASSTSRDTEAFF.

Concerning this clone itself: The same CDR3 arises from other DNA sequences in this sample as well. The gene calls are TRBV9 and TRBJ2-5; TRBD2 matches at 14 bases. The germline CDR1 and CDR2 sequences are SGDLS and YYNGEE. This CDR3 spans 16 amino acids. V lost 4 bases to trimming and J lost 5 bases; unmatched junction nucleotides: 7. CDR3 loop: CASSPGLAGVGETQYF. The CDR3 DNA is TGTGCCAGCAGCCCGGGACTAGCGGGAGTTGGGGAGACCCAGTACTTC.

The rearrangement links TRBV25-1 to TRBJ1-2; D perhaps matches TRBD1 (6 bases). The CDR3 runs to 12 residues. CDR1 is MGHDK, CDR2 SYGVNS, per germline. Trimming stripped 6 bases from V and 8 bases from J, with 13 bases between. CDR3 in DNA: TGTGCCAGCAGCCGGGGGGGCATCGGCTACACCTTC. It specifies CASSRGGIGYTF.

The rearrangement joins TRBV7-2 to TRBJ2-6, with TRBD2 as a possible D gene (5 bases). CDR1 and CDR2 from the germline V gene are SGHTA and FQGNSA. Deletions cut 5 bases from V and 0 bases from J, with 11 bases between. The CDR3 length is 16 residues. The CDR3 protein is CASSPLRGSGANVLTF. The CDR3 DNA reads TGTGCCAGCAGCCCCCTTCGGGGCTCTGGGGCCAACGTCCTGACTTTC.